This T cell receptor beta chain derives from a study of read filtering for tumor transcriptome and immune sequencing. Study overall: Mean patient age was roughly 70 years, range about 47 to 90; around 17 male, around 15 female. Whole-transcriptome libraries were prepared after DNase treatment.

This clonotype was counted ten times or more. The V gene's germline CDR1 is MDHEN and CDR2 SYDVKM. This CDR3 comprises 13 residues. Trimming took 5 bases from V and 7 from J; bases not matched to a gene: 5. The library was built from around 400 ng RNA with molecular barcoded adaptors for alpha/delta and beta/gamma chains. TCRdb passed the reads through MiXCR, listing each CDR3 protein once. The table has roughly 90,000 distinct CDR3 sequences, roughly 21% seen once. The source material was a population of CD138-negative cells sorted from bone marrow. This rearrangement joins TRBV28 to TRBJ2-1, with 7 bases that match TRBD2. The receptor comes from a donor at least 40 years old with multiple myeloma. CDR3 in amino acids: CASSPGTINEQFF. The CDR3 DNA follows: TGTGCCAGCAGTCCCGGGACTATAAATGAGCAGTTCTTC.